The clone carrying this TCR beta chain occurred a few times. The antigen remains undetermined. The data stem from a study of cytomegalovirus exposure and HLA in healthy donors. Study results and caveats: Roughly uniform depth of sequencing across donors was assumed in presence/absence analyses.

A multiplex PCR was run with 60 Vbeta primers and 13 Jbeta primers. TCRdb keeps only in-frame clones here, not all; method: immunoSEQ multiplex PCR. The data contain approximately 100,000 clones, 55% to 75% of them seen just once; the ten biggest clones take up 2% to 2.5%. The CDR3 runs to 15 residues. V dropped 6 bases and J dropped 3 bases, with 15 bases sitting between them. CDR1 is MNHEY and CDR2 is SVGAGI in the germline V gene. The rearrangement joins TRBV6-5 to TRBJ1-5; TRBD1 is a possible D gene (6 bases). What was sequenced was PBMCs. The origin of this receptor is a man aged 50 to 59 in good health and CMV-seronegative. The DNA for the CDR3 is TGTGCCAGCAGCAGATATAACAGGGTCAATCAGCCCCAGCATTTT. Its protein product is CASSRYNRVNQPQHF.